Following are 4 T cell receptor beta chains from one sample sequenced in a study of blood T cell repertoires in COVID-19. TCRdb keeps only in-frame clones here, not all; method: immunoSEQ multiplex PCR. Seen here are tens of thousands of clones, around 80% observed once, and the top ten hold around 24%. Sequenced: peripheral blood. These receptors were collected from a woman between 45 and 65 years old with acute or convalescent COVID-19.

J is TRBJ1-6 and V is TRBV4-1, with D maybe TRBD1 (6 bases). The length of the CDR3 is 14 residues. Germline V CDR1 and CDR2: MGHRA, YSYEKL. The ends were cut back, 8 bases at V and 2 bases at J, with 10 bases in the middle. This chain's CDR3 is CASRPGAYNSPLHF. The CDR3 DNA is TGCGCCAGCCGGCCAGGGGCCTATAATTCACCCCTCCACTTT.

In its sample, this clone was seen a few times. V usage is TRBV2 and J usage is TRBJ1-5, with D possibly being TRBD1 (6 bases). Deletions cut 2 bases from V and 0 bases from J, with 14 bases between. Germline assignment: CDR1 SNHLY and CDR2 FYNNEI. The CDR3 is made up of 17 amino acids. DNA for the CDR3: TGTGCCAGCAGTGAACGGGACATGAGGTATAGCAATCAGCCCCAGCATTTT. This codes for CASSERDMRYSNQPQHF. Combining the CDR3 with reference TRBV2 and TRBJ1-5 gives the whole variable domain EPEVTQTPSHQVTQMGQEVILRCVPISNHLYFYWYRQILGQKVEFLVSFYNNEISEKSEIFDDQFSVERPDGSNFTLKIRSTKLEDSAMYFCASSERDMRYSNQPQHFGDGTRLSIL.

This clone was seen a handful of times. The chain links TRBV3-1 (or the pseudogene TRBV3-2) to TRBJ2-2, with D possibly being TRBD2 (6 bases). The germline gives CDR1 LGHDT, CDR2 YNNKEL (reference sequence). This CDR3 region has 15 residues. The V gene lost 2 bases and the J gene lost 1 base, with 8 bases spanning the gap. The CDR3 bases are TGTGCCAGCAGCCAATACGGGGGGAACACCGGGGAGCTGTTTTTT. This translates into CASSQYGGNTGELFF.

The chain joins TRBV27 to TRBJ1-6; D remains ambiguous. Per germline, CDR1 MNHEY and CDR2 SMNVEV (reference sequence). This CDR3 comprises 13 residues. Trimming stripped 6 bases from V and 7 bases from J, with 10 bases between. The chain's CDR3 is CASRGTRNSPLHF. Here the CDR3 DNA reads TGTGCCAGCAGGGGCACCCGGAATTCACCCCTCCACTTT.